The clone carrying this T cell receptor (beta chain) was detected only a few times. The data are from a study of T-cell reconstitution after alpha-beta-depleted transplantation in children. The CDR3 sequence is 14 residues long. Germline V gene lookup returns CDR1 MNHEY and CDR2 SMNVEV (reference sequence). The V end lost 7 bases, the J end lost 1 base, and 14 bases lay between the germline ends. Unique molecular identifiers were used in preparing the TCRbeta library. Via MiXCR, TCRdb re-called the PCR reads, giving one row per CDR3 protein. The sample includes about 350,000 distinct CDR3 sequences, roughly 14% of them seen just once.

This rearrangement joins TRBV27 to TRBJ2-7; tentative D call: TRBD1 (6 bases). This sequence originates from a human donor who donated a stem cell graft to a child with Fanconi anemia. Sequenced material: PBMCs, taken from the stem cell graft. CDR3 sequence: CASTPTGISYEQYF. The CDR3 DNA reads as TGTGCCAGCACTCCTACAGGGATATCCTACGAGCAGTACTTC.